One TCR beta chain is described in this entry. The entry originates in a study of control samples from healthy donors and cancer patients. This CDR3 contains 14 residues. V gave up 7 bases and J gave up 8 bases; unmatched junction bases: 11. Germline-derived CDR1 and CDR2 are LNHDA and SQIVND (reference sequence). Using immunoSEQ multiplex PCR, the repertoire was profiled, and TCRdb retains in-frame clones only, with some absent. The repertoire includes about 160,000 clones, over 90% of them detected once, and approximately 1% sits in the top ten. The sample comprised blood. The V and J genes are TRBV19 and TRBJ2-3; 8 bases match TRBD2. The TCR comes from a woman aged 25 to 45 in good health. The CDR3 coding sequence is TGTGCCAGTACCATAGCGGGGACCCTGGGTACGCAGTATTTT. Protein sequence: CASTIAGTLGTQYF.